These 24 T cell receptor beta chains were sequenced from one sample in a study of T cell responses to AZD1222 COVID-19 vaccine. Clones were sequenced by immunoSEQ multiplex PCR, and TCRdb holds only the in-frame ones, with some missing. The sample records about 130,000 clones, roughly 90% being singletons. The material sequenced was peripheral blood, taken 28 days after the second AZD1222 dose. These receptors came from an adult who received the AZD1222 COVID-19 vaccine.

This chain joins TRBV12-3 or TRBV12-4 and TRBJ1-2; TRBD1 aligns across 7 bases. This CDR3 contains 13 residues. V shed 5 bases, J shed 3 bases, and the junction held 3 bases outside the gene matches. CDR3 sequence: CASSVQGHYGYTF. CDR3 nucleotide sequence: TGTGCCAGCAGTGTACAGGGGCACTATGGCTACACCTTC.

This chain uses TRBV28 with TRBJ2-5, with TRBD1 matching over 9 bases. V lost 5 bases to trimming and J lost 10 bases; unmatched junction nucleotides: 5. This CDR3 region has 12 residues. CDR1 MDHEN and CDR2 SYDVKM come from the germline V gene. CDR3 protein: CASSLDRGVQYF. CDR3 DNA: TGTGCCAGCAGTCTGGACAGGGGTGTCCAGTACTTC.

The CDR3 sequence is CASSLAPGLIQPQHF. The DNA for the CDR3 is TGTGCCAGCAGCTTAGCTCCAGGGCTTATTCAGCCCCAGCATTTT. This chain connects TRBV7-8 to TRBJ1-5; D perhaps matches TRBD1 (5 bases). Germline CDR1 SGHVS, CDR2 FQNEAQ. V dropped 0 bases and J dropped 6 bases, with 12 bases sitting between them. This CDR3 contains 15 residues.

The V and J genes are TRBV9 and TRBJ1-3, with a possible D match to TRBD1 (5 bases). V lost 4 bases and J lost 8, with 19 bases in between. The CDR3 runs 15 residues. Per the germline V gene, CDR1 is SGDLS and CDR2 is YYNGEE. The CDR3 sequence is CASSMGPLTPDTIYF. As DNA, the CDR3 is TGTGCCAGCAGCATGGGACCTTTAACGCCGGACACCATATATTTT.

The J gene is TRBJ2-7, the V gene TRBV5-6, with D unresolved. Trimming took off 4 bases at V and 2 bases at J, with 7 bases between the two ends. The CDR3 is 12 residues long. Germline loops: CDR1 SGHDT, CDR2 YYEEEE. In DNA, the CDR3 is TGTGCCAGCAGCCTTTTGACCTACGAGCAGTACTTC. Its protein is CASSLLTYEQYF.

The chain couples TRBV28 to TRBJ1-5; D is uncertain. V dropped 3 bases and J dropped 5 bases, with 20 bases sitting between them. This CDR3 contains 17 residues. The germline CDR1 and CDR2 sequences are MDHEN and SYDVKM. The CDR3 protein is CASSFGHSPILHQPQHF. The CDR3 DNA is TGTGCCAGCAGTTTCGGGCACTCCCCAATATTACATCAGCCCCAGCATTTT.

V usage is TRBV7-9 and J usage is TRBJ1-2; D is uncertain. The germline V and J ends were trimmed by 1 base and 5 bases, with 11 bases remaining between them. The CDR3 has 14 residues. Germline V gene data show CDR1 as SEHNR and CDR2 as FQNEAQ (reference sequence). The CDR3 protein is CASSLGARSYGYTF. In DNA form, the CDR3 reads TGTGCCAGCAGCTTAGGCGCCAGATCATATGGCTACACCTTC. Using reference TRBV7-9 and TRBJ1-2 for the parts outside the CDR3, the full variable domain is DTGVSQNPRHKITKRGQNVTFRCDPISEHNRLYWYRQTLGQGPEFLTYFQNEAQLEKSRLLSDRFSAERPKGSFSTLEIQRTEQGDSAMYLCASSLGARSYGYTFGSGTRLTVV.

The chain uses TRBV5-1 and TRBJ2-3, with 12 nucleotides matching TRBD2. Unmatched junction bases numbered 5, after V lost 0 bases and J lost 0 bases. The CDR3 runs 18 residues. Germline CDR1 reads SGHRS; CDR2 reads YFSETQ. CDR3 sequence reads: CASSLGPSGRVSTDTQYF. CDR3 bases: TGCGCCAGCAGCTTGGGGCCTAGCGGGAGGGTAAGCACAGATACGCAGTATTTT.

The chain employs TRBV29-1 and TRBJ2-7; the D gene is possibly TRBD2 (5 bases). The CDR3 totals 15 residues. CDR1 is SQVTM and CDR2 is ANQGSEA in the germline V gene. V dropped 0 bases and J dropped 7 bases, with 19 bases sitting between them. The CDR3 sequence is CSVEDREYGRGEQYF. CDR3 DNA sequence: TGCAGCGTTGAAGACAGAGAATACGGACGGGGTGAGCAGTACTTC.

The chain carries TRBV2 and TRBJ2-7; 10 bases fit TRBD2. This CDR3 region has 13 residues. Germline V gene sequence: CDR1 SNHLY, CDR2 FYNNEI. Trimming cost V 8 bases and J 1 base; bases outside gene matches: 2. The DNA for the CDR3 is TGTGCCAGCCTTAGCGGGAGGTCCTACGAGCAGTACTTC. Its protein product is CASLSGRSYEQYF.

V is TRBV5-1 and J is TRBJ1-3, with 8 bases aligning to TRBD1. J lost 2 bases, V lost 4 bases, and 5 bases had no gene match. This CDR3 is built from 15 residues. Germline CDR1 SGHRS, CDR2 YFSETQ. The DNA for the CDR3 is TGCGCCAGCAGCGACCCACAGGGGGCTGGAAACACCATATATTTT. Translation gives CASSDPQGAGNTIYF.

V gene TRBV9 combines with J gene TRBJ1-6; unclear D gene. Germline CDR1 SGDLS, CDR2 YYNGEE. Trimming removed 3 bases from V and 1 base from J, with 11 bases in between. The CDR3 contains 16 residues. CDR3 bases: TGTGCCAGCAGCGGGCCGCCCGGGTCCTATAATTCACCCCTCCACTTT. It codes for CASSGPPGSYNSPLHF.

The V call is TRBV2, the J call TRBJ1-1, with a possible D match to TRBD1 (5 bases). V lost 1 base, J lost 5 bases, and 11 bases lay in between. This CDR3 is built from 14 residues. Germline CDR1 reads SNHLY; CDR2 reads FYNNEI. CDR3 sequence reads: CASSEEGRWTEAFF. DNA of the CDR3: TGTGCCAGCAGTGAAGAGGGGAGGTGGACTGAAGCTTTCTTT.

The rearrangement joins TRBV4-2 to TRBJ2-5; D might be TRBD2 (6 bases). Germline V gives CDR1 LGHNA, CDR2 YNFKEQ. The CDR3 is 16 amino acids. The ends were cut back, 2 bases at V and 4 bases at J, with 17 bases in the middle. The CDR3 region is CASSQLHDGRRETQYF. In nucleotides, the CDR3 is TGTGCCAGCAGCCAACTCCACGACGGGAGAAGAGAGACCCAGTACTTC.

CDR3 bases: TGTGCCAGCAGCCAAGAGTTAGGGAGGGGAGATACGCAGTATTTT. Amino acids: CASSQELGRGDTQYF. The chain links TRBV4-2 to TRBJ2-3, with 7 bases identical to TRBD2. The CDR3 length is 15 residues. Germline values: CDR1 LGHNA, CDR2 YNFKEQ. The J segment lost 5 bases and the V segment lost 0 bases, leaving 5 bases of the junction unmatched.

The chain links TRBV4-2 to TRBJ1-4; no clear D gene. The CDR3 is 16 residues long. Trimming cost V 1 base and J 2 bases, with 11 bases left between them. Germline assignment: CDR1 LGHNA and CDR2 YNFKEQ. CDR3 DNA sequence: TGTGCCAGCAGCCAAGGGTCAGCTGGGACTAATGAAAAACTGTTTTTT. Its protein product is CASSQGSAGTNEKLFF.

This clone has just a few counts. The V gene is TRBV2, the J gene TRBJ2-7, with 12 bases lining up with TRBD1. J gave up 7 bases and V 6 bases, and 7 bases lay outside the gene matches. Germline V gene sequence: CDR1 SNHLY, CDR2 FYNNEI. This CDR3 is built from 14 residues. CDR3 loop: CASSAGQGAGEQYF. The DNA for the CDR3 is TGTGCCAGCAGCGCGGGACAGGGGGCGGGAGAGCAGTACTTC.

This chain links TRBV5-1 with TRBJ1-2, with 7 bases identical to TRBD1. V was pared by 4 bases and J by 5 bases, with 5 bases of the junction left unmatched. The CDR3 is made up of 13 amino acids. The germline gives CDR1 SGHRS, CDR2 YFSETQ. The CDR3 coding sequence is TGCGCCAGCAGCCGAGGGACAGAATATGGCTACACCTTC. Amino acids: CASSRGTEYGYTF.

The gene calls are TRBV30 and TRBJ2-3; tentative D call: TRBD1 (5 bases). The CDR3 length is 14 residues. V was trimmed by 2 bases and J by 0 bases, leaving 9 bases between them. CDR1 is GTSNPN and CDR2 is SVGIG in the germline V gene (reference sequence). CDR3 sequence (DNA): TGTGCCTGGAGTCAGGGTTTAAGCACAGATACGCAGTATTTT. It is translated as CAWSQGLSTDTQYF.

The chain carries TRBV7-3 and TRBJ1-1; TRBD1 might be the D (5 bases). Trimming took 2 bases from V and 5 from J, leaving 12 bases between them. This CDR3 has 14 amino acids. CDR1 SGHTA and CDR2 FQGTGA come from the germline V gene. As DNA, the CDR3 is TGTGCCAGCAGCTTACAGGGTCTGAGGACTGAAGCTTTCTTT. Amino acid sequence: CASSLQGLRTEAFF.

This chain joins TRBV5-6 and TRBJ1-3; 7 bases line up with TRBD1. From germline, CDR1 is SGHDT and CDR2 YYEEEE. Losses at the gene ends were 4 bases for V and 7 bases for J; bases not matched to a gene: 8. This CDR3 spans 14 amino acids. In DNA, the CDR3 is TGTGCCAGCAGCCAGACAGGGTCGGGTAACACCATATATTTT. This encodes CASSQTGSGNTIYF.

V and J are TRBV9 and TRBJ2-3; no clear D gene. Germline-derived CDR1 and CDR2 are SGDLS and YYNGEE. The CDR3 runs to 14 residues. V lost 0 bases and J 3 bases, leaving 8 bases between the germline ends. CDR3 residues: CASSVAHKTDTQYF. The CDR3 DNA is TGTGCCAGCAGCGTAGCTCACAAGACAGATACGCAGTATTTT.

The chain uses TRBV6-2 or TRBV6-3 and TRBJ1-6, with TRBD1 matching 9 bases. Losses at the gene ends were 4 bases for V and 9 bases for J; bases not matched to a gene: 7. There are 15 residues in the CDR3. The germline V gene encodes CDR1 MNHEY and CDR2 SVGEGT. The CDR3 here is CASSSGQGFGSPLHF. Here the CDR3 DNA reads TGTGCCAGCAGTTCGGGACAGGGCTTTGGTTCACCCCTCCACTTT.

This clone was observed once. V usage is TRBV19 and J usage is TRBJ2-5; D possibly uses TRBD1 or TRBD2 (5 bases each). In germline, CDR1 is LNHDA, CDR2 SQIVND (reference sequence). CDR3 length: 13 residues. V shed 5 bases and J shed 2 bases, with 9 bases lying between them. The CDR3 protein is CASSARGQETQYF. The CDR3 nucleotides are TGTGCCAGTAGTGCGAGGGGTCAAGAGACCCAGTACTTC.